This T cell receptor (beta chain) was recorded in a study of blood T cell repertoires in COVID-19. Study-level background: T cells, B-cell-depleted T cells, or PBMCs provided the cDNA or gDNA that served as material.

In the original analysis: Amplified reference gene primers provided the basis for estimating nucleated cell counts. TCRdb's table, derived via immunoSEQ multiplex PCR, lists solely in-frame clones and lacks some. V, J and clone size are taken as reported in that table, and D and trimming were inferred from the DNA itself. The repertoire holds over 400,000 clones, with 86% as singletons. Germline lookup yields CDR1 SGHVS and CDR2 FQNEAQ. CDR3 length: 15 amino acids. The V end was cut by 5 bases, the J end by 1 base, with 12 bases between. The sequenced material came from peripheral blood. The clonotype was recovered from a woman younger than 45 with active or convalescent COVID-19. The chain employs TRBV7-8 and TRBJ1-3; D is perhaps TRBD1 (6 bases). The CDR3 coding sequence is TGTGCCAGCAGCCACCTCCAGGGGTCTGGAAACACCATATATTTT. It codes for CASSHLQGSGNTIYF.